This paragraph covers one T cell receptor (beta chain) sequence. The data stem from a study of blood T cell repertoires in COVID-19. Across the study: Italy, Spain and the United States were the sources of the convalescent and acute COVID-19 samples.

Participants, roughly 18 to 89 years old, spanned under 30 US areas. Each participant's cohort was designated according to participant-reported clinical history. Source study methods: Amplification of reference gene primers provided the estimated nucleated cell counts. Measured with immunoSEQ multiplex PCR; TCRdb has only the in-frame clones, and not every one. V, J and clone size were drawn from that table, and D and trimming were deduced from the DNA. The sample records 230,000 or so clones, around 90% being singletons. In germline, CDR1 is SGHTA, CDR2 FQGTGA. This CDR3 has 15 amino acids. After removal of 2 bases from V and 7 bases from J, the junction contained 10 bases not matched to a gene.

Sequenced input: PBMCs or T cells enriched from blood (not recorded which). The clonotype comes from a woman aged 45-60 years with acute COVID-19. This chain connects TRBV7-3 to TRBJ2-7, with 8 bases aligning to TRBD2. CDR3 coding DNA: TGTGCCAGCAGCTTAGGGCCGGGAGGGGAACGGGAGCAGTACTTC. The encoded protein is CASSLGPGGEREQYF.